These 8 T cell receptor beta chains came from one sample sequenced in a study of shared clonotypes between healthy human individuals. Clones were sequenced by immunoSEQ multiplex PCR, and TCRdb holds only the in-frame ones, with some missing. The sample records approximately 350,000 clones, roughly 96% being singletons. The sequenced sample was memory CD8+ T cells sorted from blood. Subset specified: CD45RO+ cells pooled with CCR7-negative TemRA cells. The receptor source for this set is a man aged 30 to 45 in good health.

The CDR3 coding sequence is TGTGCCAGCAGCTTAACTAGCGGGGGGACCTACGAGCAGTACTTC. Its protein is CASSLTSGGTYEQYF. The chain carries TRBV7-9 and TRBJ2-7, with 12 bases matching TRBD2. V lost 2 bases and J lost 2; bases outside the gene matches: 1. The germline gives CDR1 SEHNR, CDR2 FQNEAQ (reference sequence). CDR3 length: 15 residues.

The chain joins TRBV10-2 to TRBJ2-3, with 9 bases fitting TRBD1. V was clipped by 7 bases and J by 0 bases; unmatched bases: 11. From germline, CDR1 is WSHSY and CDR2 SAAADI. CDR3 length equals 17 residues. CDR3 protein: CASTDRDRATSTDTQYF. The CDR3 DNA reads as TGCGCCAGCACCGACCGGGACAGGGCTACTAGCACAGATACGCAGTATTTT.

The V and J genes are TRBV7-2 and TRBJ1-5; TRBD1 agrees at 7 bases. Germline values: CDR1 SGHTA, CDR2 FQGNSA. Germline trimming cut 2 bases from V and 6 bases from J; bases unmatched to any gene: 4. The CDR3 totals 14 residues. The CDR3 reads CASSLTGEGQPQHF. The CDR3 DNA reads as TGTGCCAGCAGCTTAACAGGGGAGGGTCAGCCCCAGCATTTT.

This chain connects TRBV29-1 to TRBJ2-5; D is possibly TRBD1 or TRBD2 (9 bases each). Germline values: CDR1 SQVTM, CDR2 ANQGSEA. The CDR3 consists of 15 residues. With 4 bases removed from V and 5 bases from J, the gap between germline ends came to 20 bases. This CDR3 reads CSVGYRGREGETQYF. The DNA for the CDR3 is TGCAGCGTTGGATACAGGGGGCGGGAGGGGGAGACCCAGTACTTC.

Details on this clone: Within the sample, other DNA sequences also encode this same CDR3. The CDR3 spells CASSLGAETQYF. CDR3 DNA sequence: TGTGCCAGCAGCCTGGGGGCTGAGACCCAGTACTTC. This chain joins TRBV7-6 and TRBJ2-5; TRBD1 is a possible D gene (6 bases). CDR3 size: 12 residues. Trimming left V 5 bases short and J 5 bases short, with 9 bases between. CDR1 SGHVS and CDR2 FNYEAQ come from the germline V gene.

V usage is TRBV19 and J usage is TRBJ1-5; perhaps TRBD1 as D (6 bases). Germline V CDR1 and CDR2: LNHDA, SQIVND (reference sequence). The CDR3 contains 13 residues. V dropped 8 bases and J dropped 1 base, with 9 bases sitting between them. Here the CDR3 reads CASAQGSNQPQHF. The CDR3 nucleotides are TGTGCCAGTGCCCAGGGGAGCAATCAGCCCCAGCATTTT.

The rearrangement links TRBV10-3 to TRBJ2-3; no reliable D call. CDR1 is ENHRY, CDR2 SYGVKD, per germline. This CDR3 comprises 14 residues. Deletions cut 4 bases from V and 2 bases from J, with 10 bases between. The CDR3 loop reads CAISGVSDTDTQYF. The CDR3 DNA follows: TGTGCCATCAGTGGGGTTTCCGACACAGATACGCAGTATTTT.

The chain uses TRBV10-3 and TRBJ1-2; perhaps TRBD1 as D (5 bases). Germline lookup yields CDR1 ENHRY and CDR2 SYGVKD. Trimming removed 8 bases from V and 4 bases from J, with 20 bases in between. The CDR3 consists of 15 residues. CDR3: CAIPRGEGGVYGYTF. The CDR3 DNA reads as TGTGCCATCCCACGGGGGGAAGGTGGGGTCTATGGCTACACCTTC.